The next 11 T cell receptor beta chains were all read from a single sample in a study of PD-1 blockade in mismatch repair-deficient tumors. Using immunoSEQ multiplex PCR, the repertoire was profiled, and TCRdb retains in-frame clones only, with some absent. The data contain some 26,000 clones, more than 80% of them singletons. The sequenced sample was peripheral blood, obtained 12 weeks after starting pembrolizumab. The receptors here all came from an adult with mismatch repair-deficient cancer.

The chain couples TRBV7-3 to TRBJ2-2, with a weak D call TRBD2 (5 bases). CDR1 is SGHTA and CDR2 is FQGTGA in the germline V gene. The germline V and J ends were trimmed by 2 bases and 7 bases, with 8 bases remaining between them. The CDR3 totals 13 residues. The CDR3 reads CASSLFGDGELFF. The CDR3 DNA reads as TGTGCCAGCAGCTTATTCGGGGACGGGGAGCTGTTTTTT.

The gene calls are TRBV11-2 and TRBJ1-1; 9 bases agree with TRBD1. Germline values: CDR1 SGHAT, CDR2 FQNNGV. The J segment lost 7 bases and the V segment lost 5 bases, leaving 11 bases of the junction unmatched. This CDR3 region has 15 residues. For the CDR3, the DNA is TGTGCCAGCAGCCCCCGGGACAGGGCCTCTTTTGAAGCTTTCTTT. It codes for CASSPRDRASFEAFF.

This chain uses TRBV6-6 with TRBJ2-7, with D maybe TRBD1 (6 bases). Germline V lookup: CDR1 MNHNY, CDR2 SVGAGI (reference sequence). The CDR3 totals 15 residues. Trimming shortened V by 2 bases and J by 2 bases, and 13 bases separated the two germline ends. CDR3 in DNA: TGTGCCAGCAGTTACGGGGGCGCGGAGGCCTACGAGCAGTACTTC. Residues: CASSYGGAEAYEQYF.

V gene TRBV6-5 combines with J gene TRBJ1-2; D ambiguous. The CDR3 is 14 amino acids. Germline loops: CDR1 MNHEY, CDR2 SVGAGI. Trimming cost V 6 bases and J 4 bases, with 15 bases left between them. CDR3 residues: CASSYSGPGYGYTF. DNA of the CDR3: TGTGCCAGCAGCTACAGCGGCCCCGGCTATGGCTACACCTTC.

The chain has TRBV5-6 and TRBJ2-1; 10 nucleotides line up with TRBD2. Looked up from germline, CDR1 is SGHDT and CDR2 is YYEEEE. The V segment lost 4 bases and the J segment 7 bases; nucleotides outside the gene matches: 8. CDR3 length equals 15 residues. CDR3: CASSPPGLAFNEQFF. For the CDR3, the DNA is TGTGCCAGCAGCCCGCCGGGACTAGCGTTTAATGAGCAGTTCTTC.

This clone was seen only once. The chain couples TRBV9 to TRBJ2-3; D is possibly TRBD2 (5 bases). The CDR3 consists of 14 residues. Germline lookup yields CDR1 SGDLS and CDR2 YYNGEE. V lost 0 bases and J 2 bases, leaving 7 bases between the germline ends. The CDR3 DNA reads TGTGCCAGCAGCGTAGAAGACTACACAGATACGCAGTATTTT. Encoded protein: CASSVEDYTDTQYF.

This clone turned up a few times. The rearrangement links TRBV6-9 to TRBJ1-1, with unresolved D. This CDR3 has 13 amino acids. CDR1 is MNHGY and CDR2 is SVAAGI in the germline V gene. V shed 4 bases and J shed 3 bases, with 9 bases lying between them. CDR3 sequence (DNA): TGTGCCAGCAGTTCCCGGGCGGACACTGAAGCTTTCTTT. It yields the protein CASSSRADTEAFF.

There are a few counts of this clone. This chain joins TRBV21-1 and TRBJ2-4. TRBV21-1 is annotated as a pseudogene. The CDR3 has 8 residues. CDR3 in DNA: TGTGCCAGCAGCAACCAGTACTTC. It yields the protein CASSNQYF.

V usage is TRBV5-8 and J usage is TRBJ2-1, with a possible D match to TRBD2 (7 bases). Per germline, CDR1 SGHTS and CDR2 YDEGEE. The CDR3 is 16 amino acids. Trimming shortened V by 1 base and J by 3 bases, and 14 bases separated the two germline ends. The CDR3 DNA sequence: TGTGCCAGCAGCTTGCGGGGGGCAGGGCTCTACAATGAGCAGTTCTTC. Protein sequence: CASSLRGAGLYNEQFF.

V is TRBV10-3 and J is TRBJ1-2; 7 nucleotides match TRBD1. V was clipped by 6 bases and J by 4 bases; unmatched bases: 8. The CDR3 extends over 14 amino acids. Germline assignment: CDR1 ENHRY and CDR2 SYGVKD. This chain's CDR3 is CAISDRVQFYGYTF. In nucleotides, the CDR3 is TGTGCCATCAGCGACAGGGTCCAGTTCTATGGCTACACCTTC.

This sequence joins TRBV7-2 and TRBJ1-4, with D hard to call. From germline, CDR1 is SGHTA and CDR2 FQGNSA. CDR3 length: 13 amino acids. The V and J ends lost 3 bases and 4 bases respectively, with 6 bases between them. In nucleotides, the CDR3 is TGTGCCAGCAGCTTCGGGAATAATGAAAAACTGTTTTTT. Residues: CASSFGNNEKLFF.